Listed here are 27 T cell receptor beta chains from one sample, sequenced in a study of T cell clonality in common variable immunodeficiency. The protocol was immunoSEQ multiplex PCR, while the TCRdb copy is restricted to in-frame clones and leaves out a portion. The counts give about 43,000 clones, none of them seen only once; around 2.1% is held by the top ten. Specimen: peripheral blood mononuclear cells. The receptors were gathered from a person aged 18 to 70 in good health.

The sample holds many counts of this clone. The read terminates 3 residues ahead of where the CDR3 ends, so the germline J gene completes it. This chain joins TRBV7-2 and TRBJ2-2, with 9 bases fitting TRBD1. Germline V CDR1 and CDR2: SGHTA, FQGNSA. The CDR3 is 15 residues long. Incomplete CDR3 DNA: TGTGCCAGCAGCCCCCTCGGGACAGGGCCGGGAAAG. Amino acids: CASSPLGTGPGK. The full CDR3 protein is CASSPLGTGPGKLFF.

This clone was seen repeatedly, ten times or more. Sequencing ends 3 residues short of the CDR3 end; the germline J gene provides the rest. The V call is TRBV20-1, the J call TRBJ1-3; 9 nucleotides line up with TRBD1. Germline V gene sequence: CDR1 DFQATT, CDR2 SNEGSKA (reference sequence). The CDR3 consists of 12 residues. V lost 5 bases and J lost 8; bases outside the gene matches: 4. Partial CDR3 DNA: TGCAGTGCTCCGGGACAGGGTCACACC. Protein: CSAPGQGHT. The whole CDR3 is CSAPGQGHTIYF.

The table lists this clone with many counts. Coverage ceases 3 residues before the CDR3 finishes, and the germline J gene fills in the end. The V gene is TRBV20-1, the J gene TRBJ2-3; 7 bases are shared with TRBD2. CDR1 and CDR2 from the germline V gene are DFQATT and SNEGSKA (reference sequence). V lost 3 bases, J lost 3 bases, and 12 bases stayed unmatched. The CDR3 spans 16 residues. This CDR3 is CSASSGWGGRTDTQYF. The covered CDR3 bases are TGCAGTGCTAGTTCGGGGTGGGGGGGGAGGACAGATACG.

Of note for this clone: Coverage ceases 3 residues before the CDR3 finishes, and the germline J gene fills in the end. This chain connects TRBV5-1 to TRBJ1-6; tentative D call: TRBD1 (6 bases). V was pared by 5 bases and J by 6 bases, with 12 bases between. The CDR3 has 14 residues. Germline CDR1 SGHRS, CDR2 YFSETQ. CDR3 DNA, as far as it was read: TGCGCCAGCAGACAGGGAGGTACTAATTCACCC. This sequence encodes CASRQGGTNSP. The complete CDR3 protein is CASRQGGTNSPLHF.

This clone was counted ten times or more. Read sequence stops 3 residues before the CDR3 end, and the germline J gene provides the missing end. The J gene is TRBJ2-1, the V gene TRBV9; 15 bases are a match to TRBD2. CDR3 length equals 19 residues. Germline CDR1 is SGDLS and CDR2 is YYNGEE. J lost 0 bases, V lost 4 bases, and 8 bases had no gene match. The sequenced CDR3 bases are TGTGCCAGCAGCCCCCCGGGACTAGCGGGGGGATCCTCCTACAATGAG. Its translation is CASSPPGLAGGSSYNE. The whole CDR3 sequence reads CASSPPGLAGGSSYNEQFF.

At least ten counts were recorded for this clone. The CDR3 sequence is CSASGTSSSYNEQFF. CDR3 DNA, as far as it was read: TGCAGTGCTAGTGGGACTAGTTCCTCCTACAATGAG. The chain is built from TRBV20-1 and TRBJ2-1; 8 bases line up with TRBD2. The read halts 3 residues ahead of the CDR3 end, with the missing end drawn from the germline J gene. The trim removed 3 bases at V and 0 bases at J, leaving 4 bases unmatched. Germline V gene sequence: CDR1 DFQATT, CDR2 SNEGSKA (reference sequence). The CDR3 extends over 15 amino acids.

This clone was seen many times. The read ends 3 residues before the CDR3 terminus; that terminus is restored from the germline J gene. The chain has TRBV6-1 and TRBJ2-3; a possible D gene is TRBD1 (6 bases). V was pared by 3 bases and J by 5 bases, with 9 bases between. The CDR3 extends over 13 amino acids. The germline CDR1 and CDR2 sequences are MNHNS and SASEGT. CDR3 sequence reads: CASSDSRGDTQYF. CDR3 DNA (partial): TGTGCCAGCAGTGATTCCAGGGGAGATACG.

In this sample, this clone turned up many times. The DNA read from the CDR3 is TGTGCCAGCAGTGATAGGGGAACAGGGCGGCCCGGGGAG. The encoded protein is CASSDRGTGRPGE. The entire CDR3 protein is CASSDRGTGRPGELFF. The chain combines TRBV6-1 with TRBJ2-2, with D possibly matching TRBD1 (6 bases). The read falls 3 residues short of the CDR3 end, and the missing part is taken from the germline J gene. V was trimmed by 3 bases and J by 6 bases, leaving 17 bases between them. The germline CDR1 and CDR2 sequences are MNHNS and SASEGT. The CDR3 contains 16 residues.

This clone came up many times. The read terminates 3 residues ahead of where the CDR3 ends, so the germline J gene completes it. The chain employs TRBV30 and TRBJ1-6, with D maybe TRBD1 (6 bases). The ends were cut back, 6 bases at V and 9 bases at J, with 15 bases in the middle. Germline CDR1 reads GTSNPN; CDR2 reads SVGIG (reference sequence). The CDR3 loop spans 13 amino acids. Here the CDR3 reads CACTGNHGSPLHF. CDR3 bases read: TGTGCCTGCACAGGGAATCATGGTTCACCC.

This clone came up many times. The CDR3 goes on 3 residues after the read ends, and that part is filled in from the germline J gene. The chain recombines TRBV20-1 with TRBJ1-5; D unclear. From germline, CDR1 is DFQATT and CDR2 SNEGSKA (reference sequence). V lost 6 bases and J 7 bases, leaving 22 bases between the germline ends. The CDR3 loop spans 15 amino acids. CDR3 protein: CSATRAAGSKQPQHF. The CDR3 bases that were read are TGCAGTGCCACAAGGGCGGCGGGTTCCAAACAGCCC.

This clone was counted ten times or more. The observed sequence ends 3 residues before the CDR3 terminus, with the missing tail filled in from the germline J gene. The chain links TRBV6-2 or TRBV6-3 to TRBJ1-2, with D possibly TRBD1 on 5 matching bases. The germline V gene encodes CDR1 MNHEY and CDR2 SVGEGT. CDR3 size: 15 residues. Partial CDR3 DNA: TGTGCCAGCAGTCGAGGCAGCGGGACCACAGATACG. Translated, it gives CASSRGSGTTDT. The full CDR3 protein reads CASSRGSGTTDTYTF.

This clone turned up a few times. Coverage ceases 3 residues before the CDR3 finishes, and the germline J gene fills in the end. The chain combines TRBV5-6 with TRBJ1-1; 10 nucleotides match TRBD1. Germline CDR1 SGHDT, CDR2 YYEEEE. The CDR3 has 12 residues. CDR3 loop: CASSSGGQGAFF. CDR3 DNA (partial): TGTGCCAGCAGCTCCGGGGGACAGGGG.

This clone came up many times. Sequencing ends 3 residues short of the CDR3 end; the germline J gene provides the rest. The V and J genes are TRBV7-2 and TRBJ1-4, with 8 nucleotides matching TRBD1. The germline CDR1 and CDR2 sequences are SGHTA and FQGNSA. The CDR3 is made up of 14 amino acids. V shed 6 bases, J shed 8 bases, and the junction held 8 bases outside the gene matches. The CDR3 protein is CASRDRGRGEKLFF. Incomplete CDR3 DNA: TGTGCCAGCAGAGACAGGGGAAGAGGAGAAAAA.

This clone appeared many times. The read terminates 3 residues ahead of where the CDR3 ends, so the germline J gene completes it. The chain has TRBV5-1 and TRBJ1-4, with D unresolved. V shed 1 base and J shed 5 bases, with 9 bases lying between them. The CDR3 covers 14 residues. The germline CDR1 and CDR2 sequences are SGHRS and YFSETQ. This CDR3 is CASSLRTGNEKLFF. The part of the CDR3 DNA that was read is TGCGCCAGCAGCTTGAGGACTGGGAATGAAAAA.

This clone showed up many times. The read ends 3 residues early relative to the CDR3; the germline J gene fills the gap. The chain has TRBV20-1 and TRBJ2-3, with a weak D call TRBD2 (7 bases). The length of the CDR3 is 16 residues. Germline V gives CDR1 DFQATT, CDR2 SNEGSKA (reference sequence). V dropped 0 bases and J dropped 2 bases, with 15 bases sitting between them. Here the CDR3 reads CSARDQRGGYTDTQYF. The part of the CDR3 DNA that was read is TGCAGTGCTAGAGATCAAAGGGGGGGATACACAGATACG.

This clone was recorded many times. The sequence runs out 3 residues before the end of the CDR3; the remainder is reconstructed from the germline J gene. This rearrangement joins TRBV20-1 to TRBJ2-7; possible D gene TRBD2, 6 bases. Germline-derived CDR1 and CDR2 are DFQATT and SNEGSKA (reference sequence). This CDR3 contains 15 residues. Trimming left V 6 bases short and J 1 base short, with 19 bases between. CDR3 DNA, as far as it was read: TGCAGTGCAATAGAAGTGGGGGGTTATTCCTACGAG. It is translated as CSAIEVGGYSYE. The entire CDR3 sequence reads CSAIEVGGYSYEQYF.

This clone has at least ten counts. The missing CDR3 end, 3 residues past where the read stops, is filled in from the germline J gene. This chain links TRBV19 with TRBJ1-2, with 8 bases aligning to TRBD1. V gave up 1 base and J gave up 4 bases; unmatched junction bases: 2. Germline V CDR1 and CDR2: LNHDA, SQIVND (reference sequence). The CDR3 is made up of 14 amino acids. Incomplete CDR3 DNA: TGTGCCAGTAGTATAGCGACAGGGGTCTATGGC. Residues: CASSIATGVYG. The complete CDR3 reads CASSIATGVYGYTF.

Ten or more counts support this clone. CDR3 DNA, as far as it was read: TGCGCCAGCAGCTTCGGACAGGATGAAAAA. Amino acids: CASSFGQDEK. The CDR3, in full, reads CASSFGQDEKLFF. V and J are TRBV5-1 and TRBJ1-4; TRBD1 matches 7 bases. The missing CDR3 end, 3 residues past where the read stops, is filled in from the germline J gene. Germline CDR1 reads SGHRS; CDR2 reads YFSETQ. The V gene end was trimmed by 2 bases and the J gene end by 6 bases; junction bases not matched to a gene: 1. The CDR3 sequence is 13 residues long.

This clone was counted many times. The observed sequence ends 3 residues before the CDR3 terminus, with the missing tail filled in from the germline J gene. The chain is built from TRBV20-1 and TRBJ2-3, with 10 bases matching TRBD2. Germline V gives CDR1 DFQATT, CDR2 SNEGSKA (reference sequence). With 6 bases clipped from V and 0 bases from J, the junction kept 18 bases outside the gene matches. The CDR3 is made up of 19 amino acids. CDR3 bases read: TGCAGTGCGTTCCTTAGAGCGGGAGGGCCTGGATGGAGCACAGATACG. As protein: CSAFLRAGGPGWSTDT. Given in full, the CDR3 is CSAFLRAGGPGWSTDTQYF.

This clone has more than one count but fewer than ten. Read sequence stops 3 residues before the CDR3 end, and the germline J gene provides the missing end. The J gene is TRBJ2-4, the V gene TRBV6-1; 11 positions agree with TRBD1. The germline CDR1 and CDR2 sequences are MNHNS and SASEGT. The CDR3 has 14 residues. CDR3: CASSEEGTGGSQYF. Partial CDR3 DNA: TGTGCCAGCAGTGAAGAAGGGACAGGGGGTAGT.

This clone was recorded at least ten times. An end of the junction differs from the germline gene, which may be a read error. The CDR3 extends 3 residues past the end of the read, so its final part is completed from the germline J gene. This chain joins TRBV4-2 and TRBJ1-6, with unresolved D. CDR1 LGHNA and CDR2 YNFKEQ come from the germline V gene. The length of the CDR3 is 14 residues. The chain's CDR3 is CASSQASGNSPLHF. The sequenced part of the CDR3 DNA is TGCGCCAGCAGCCAGGCCTCAGGAAATTCACCC.

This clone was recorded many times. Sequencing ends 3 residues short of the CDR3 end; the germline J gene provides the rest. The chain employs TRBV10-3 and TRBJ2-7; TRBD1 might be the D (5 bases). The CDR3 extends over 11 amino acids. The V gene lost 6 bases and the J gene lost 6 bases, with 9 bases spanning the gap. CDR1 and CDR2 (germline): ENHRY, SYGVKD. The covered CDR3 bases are TGTGCCATCAGCGGACAACGCGAG. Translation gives CAISGQRE. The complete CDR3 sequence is CAISGQREQYF.

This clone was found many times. The DNA read from the CDR3 is TGCAGTGCTAGAGATCTTCATCCCCCTGGGCTAGCGGGGACCGAG. Protein sequence: CSARDLHPPGLAGTE. From start to end, the CDR3 is CSARDLHPPGLAGTEQYF. The gene calls are TRBV20-1 and TRBJ2-7, with 9 bases aligning to TRBD2. From the germline J gene comes the end of the CDR3, since the read stops 3 residues before it. CDR1 and CDR2 from the germline V gene are DFQATT and SNEGSKA (reference sequence). After removal of 0 bases from V and 6 bases from J, the junction contained 18 bases not matched to a gene. The length of the CDR3 is 18 residues.

The part of the CDR3 DNA that was read is TGTGCCAGAAGTCCGGGTGGGACTGAA. Translating gives CARSPGGTE. The whole CDR3 protein is CARSPGGTEAFF. The V gene is TRBV5-3, the J gene TRBJ1-1; D is uncertain. The CDR3 is cut off 3 residues early in the read; its end comes from the germline J gene. TRBV5-3 is sorted into the ORF group, with uncertain function. V gave up 5 bases and J gave up 5 bases, with 10 bases separating them. The CDR3 has 12 residues.

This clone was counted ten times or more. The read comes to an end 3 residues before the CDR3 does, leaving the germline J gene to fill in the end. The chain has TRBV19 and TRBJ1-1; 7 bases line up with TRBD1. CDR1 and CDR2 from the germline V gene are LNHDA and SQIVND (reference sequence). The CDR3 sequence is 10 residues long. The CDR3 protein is CASIDRAAFF. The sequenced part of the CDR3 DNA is TGTGCCAGCATTGACAGGGCG.

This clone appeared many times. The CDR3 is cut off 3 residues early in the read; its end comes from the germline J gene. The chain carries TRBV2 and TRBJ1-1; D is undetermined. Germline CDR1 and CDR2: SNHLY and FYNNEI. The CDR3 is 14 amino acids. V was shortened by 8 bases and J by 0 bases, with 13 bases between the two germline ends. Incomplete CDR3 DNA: TGTGCCAGCTCGACCTCTGGGCTGAACACTGAA. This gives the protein CASSTSGLNTE. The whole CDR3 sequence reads CASSTSGLNTEAFF. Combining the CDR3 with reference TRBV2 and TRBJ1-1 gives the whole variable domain EPEVTQTPSHQVTQMGQEVILRCVPISNHLYFYWYRQILGQKVEFLVSFYNNEISEKSEIFDDQFSVERPDGSNFTLKIRSTKLEDSAMYFCASSTSGLNTEAFFGQGTRLTVV.

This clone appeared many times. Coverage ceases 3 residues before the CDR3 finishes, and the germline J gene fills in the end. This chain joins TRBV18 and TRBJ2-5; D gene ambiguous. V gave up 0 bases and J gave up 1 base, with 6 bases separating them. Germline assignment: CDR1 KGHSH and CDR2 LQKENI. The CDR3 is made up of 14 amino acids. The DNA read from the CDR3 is TGTGCCAGCTCACCACCTTCCAGCCAAGAGACC. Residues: CASSPPSSQET. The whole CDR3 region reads CASSPPSSQETQYF.